Below, 5 T cell receptor beta chains from the same sample are listed, as sequenced in a study of memory CD4+ T cells and cytomegalovirus serostatus. Repertoires were generated with immunoSEQ multiplex PCR, while TCRdb's copy carries only in-frame clones and drops some. The data hold 45,000 to 55,000 clones, with 75% to 85% observed a single time. The sort gate was single viable CD3+CD4+CD8-CD45RO+ cells for memory CD4+ T cells. The source material was memory CD4+ T cells from blood. These receptors all come from an adult in good health and CMV-seronegative.

The J gene is TRBJ2-1, the V gene TRBV5-1; TRBD1 or TRBD2 may be the D gene (6 bases each). The CDR3 runs 16 residues. CDR1 and CDR2 (germline): SGHRS, YFSETQ. With 0 bases removed from V and 4 bases from J, the gap between germline ends came to 14 bases. The CDR3 bases are TGCGCCAGCAGCTTGGTGGTCGGAGGGGGGTACAATGAGCAGTTCTTC. Translating gives CASSLVVGGGYNEQFF.

The V gene is TRBV30, the J gene TRBJ1-5; D remains unclear. Germline CDR1 reads GTSNPN; CDR2 reads SVGIG (reference sequence). This CDR3 contains 12 residues. Trimming took off 3 bases at V and 8 bases at J, with 11 bases between the two ends. The CDR3 here is CAWRDGQEPQHF. In nucleotides, the CDR3 is TGTGCCTGGAGAGATGGTCAGGAGCCCCAGCATTTT.

The genes are TRBV29-1 and TRBJ1-5; D is perhaps TRBD1 (5 bases). CDR1 and CDR2 (germline): SQVTM, ANQGSEA. Trimming took 6 bases from V and 5 from J, leaving 11 bases between them. This CDR3 has 12 residues. The CDR3 loop is CSVRVGDQPQHF. CDR3 bases: TGCAGCGTCCGTGTGGGGGATCAGCCCCAGCATTTT. Full variable domain (missing parts from reference TRBV29-1 and TRBJ1-5): SAVISQKPSRDICQRGTSLTIQCQVDSQVTMMFWYRQQPGQSLTLIATANQGSEATYESGFVIDKFPISRPNLTFSTLTVSNMSPEDSSIYLCSVRVGDQPQHFGDGTRLSIL.

The chain uses TRBV27 and TRBJ1-5; 9 positions agree with TRBD1. The CDR3 is made up of 16 amino acids. Trimming at V came to 6 bases and at J to 3 bases, leaving 9 bases not matched to a gene. Germline assignment: CDR1 MNHEY and CDR2 SMNVEV (reference sequence). CDR3 protein: CASRLRTGDDNQPQHF. CDR3 DNA: TGTGCCAGCAGGCTTCGGACAGGGGATGACAATCAGCCCCAGCATTTT.

V is TRBV2 and J is TRBJ2-7; the D gene is possibly TRBD2 (5 bases). The CDR3 totals 14 residues. Germline V CDR1 and CDR2: SNHLY, FYNNEI. V gave up 4 bases and J gave up 2 bases, with 12 bases separating them. CDR3 DNA sequence: TGTGCCAGCAGTGCCCCCCAAGCGGCCTACGAGCAGTACTTC. This encodes CASSAPQAAYEQYF.